This T cell receptor (beta chain) comes out of a study of blood T cell repertoires in COVID-19. Overall study context: Spain, Italy and the United States supplied samples that represented acute and convalescent COVID-19. T cells, B-cell-depleted T cells, or PBMCs supplied cDNA or gDNA.

This clone was seen just once. The CDR3 length is 13 residues. CDR1 and CDR2 (germline): SGDLS, YYNGEE. V was pared by 0 bases and J by 5 bases, with 8 bases between. Sequenced by immunoSEQ multiplex PCR; TCRdb stores in-frame clones only, minus some. The sample holds approximately 91,000 clones; 75% to 85% are singletons and the top ten take roughly a quarter. The chain couples TRBV9 to TRBJ2-5; D is unclear. The source material was peripheral blood. The TCR originated in a man in his 70s with acute or convalescent COVID-19. CDR3 nucleotides: TGTGCCAGCAGCGTAGGGGCCTCGGAGACCCAGTACTTC. This encodes CASSVGASETQYF.